A single sample is the source of the 8 T cell receptor beta chains below, sequenced in a study of blood T cell repertoires in COVID-19. Generated by immunoSEQ multiplex PCR, the TCRdb table keeps only in-frame clones and is missing some. This sample has around 20,000 clones, with approximately 93% found just once. Sequencing was performed on peripheral blood. These receptors came from a woman aged 45-65 years with active COVID-19.

The chain uses TRBV18 and TRBJ1-1; weak D call: TRBD1 (5 bases). Trimming took 5 bases from V and 5 from J, leaving 12 bases between them. CDR3 length: 13 residues. Germline CDR1 is KGHSH and CDR2 is LQKENI. In nucleotides, the CDR3 is TGTGCCAGCTCAGGCAGGGTAGGAACTGAAGCTTTCTTT. This gives the protein CASSGRVGTEAFF. The variable domain in full, completed from reference TRBV18 and TRBJ1-1, reads NAGVMQNPRHLVRRRGQEARLRCSPMKGHSHVYWYRQLPEEGLKFMVYLQKENIIDESGMPKERFSAEFPKEGPSILRIQQVVRGDSAAYFCASSGRVGTEAFFGQGTRLTVV.

The CDR3: CASSYFGRGNNYGYTF. The CDR3 region has the DNA TGTGCCAGCAGTTACTTCGGCAGGGGAAATAACTATGGCTACACCTTC. The chain employs TRBV6-5 and TRBJ1-2, with a possible D match to TRBD1 (6 bases). The CDR3 loop spans 16 amino acids. V lost 1 base, J lost 1 base, and 13 bases lay in between. Germline CDR1 MNHEY, CDR2 SVGAGI.

The chain is built from TRBV6-5 and TRBJ1-5, with D tentatively TRBD1 (6 bases). Trimming removed 7 bases at V and 7 bases at J, with 20 bases between. Germline V gene sequence: CDR1 MNHEY, CDR2 SVGAGI. This CDR3 comprises 15 residues. In DNA, the CDR3 is TGTGCCAGCATACTATCCCCAGGGGTCGGCCAGCCCCAGCATTTT. It encodes CASILSPGVGQPQHF.

V gene TRBV11-2 combines with J gene TRBJ2-1; weak D call: TRBD2 (6 bases). The CDR3 length is 14 residues. Per the germline V gene, CDR1 is SGHAT and CDR2 is FQNNGV. The ends were cut back, 7 bases at V and 5 bases at J, with 15 bases in the middle. CDR3 DNA sequence: TGTGCCAGCAACGTACTAGCTGCCAACAATGAGCAGTTCTTC. Amino acid sequence: CASNVLAANNEQFF.

This rearrangement joins TRBV19 to TRBJ2-3, with D possibly matching TRBD2 (8 bases). The germline V gene encodes CDR1 LNHDA and CDR2 SQIVND (reference sequence). This CDR3 comprises 18 residues. Trimming stripped 0 bases from V and 1 base from J, with 17 bases between. CDR3 in DNA: TGTGCCAGTAGTATAGATGGCGGGACAGCGGGGGGCACAGATACGCAGTATTTT. It translates to CASSIDGGTAGGTDTQYF.

V and J are TRBV18 and TRBJ2-5; the match to TRBD2 covers 13 bases. This CDR3 has 15 amino acids. Germline CDR1 is KGHSH and CDR2 is LQKENI. With V trimmed by 4 bases and J by 4 bases, 3 bases remained unmatched. The CDR3 nucleotides read TGTGCCAGCTCACTTGGACTAGCGGGAGCAGAGACCCAGTACTTC. Its protein product is CASSLGLAGAETQYF.

This chain uses TRBV5-3 with TRBJ2-1, with D possibly TRBD2 on 6 matching bases. TRBV5-3 is known as an ORF, though its function is uncertain. CDR3 length equals 13 residues. With 3 bases removed from V and 7 bases from J, the gap between germline ends came to 11 bases. Written as DNA, the CDR3 is TGTGCCAGAAGCTCGGTAGCGGATAATGAGCAGTTCTTC. This sequence encodes CARSSVADNEQFF.

V and J are TRBV30 and TRBJ2-7; D uncertain. Germline V CDR1 and CDR2: GTSNPN, SVGIG (reference sequence). The CDR3 is made up of 12 amino acids. V dropped 2 bases and J dropped 0 bases, with 5 bases sitting between them. This CDR3 reads CAWSLSSYEQYF. In DNA form, the CDR3 reads TGTGCCTGGAGTCTTAGCTCCTACGAGCAGTACTTC.